The clone carrying this T cell receptor beta chain was seen a handful of times. Its antigen remains unknown. Unmatched junction bases numbered 4, after V lost 3 bases and J lost 1 base. Per the germline V gene, CDR1 is SEHNR and CDR2 is FQNEAQ (reference sequence). There are 17 residues in the CDR3. These data come from a study of T cell responses to AZD1222 COVID-19 vaccine. Method: immunoSEQ multiplex PCR; TCRdb's copy keeps in-frame clones and lacks some. Of around 94,000 clones in the sample, about 88% were seen once. Notes on the study in general: Sampled repertoires all dated from after the peak T cell response. Spike as a whole was targeted by vaccine-associated CD4 TCRs, dominant at 160-218 and 743-854.

The TCR originated in an adult in good health. This sequence joins TRBV7-9 and TRBJ2-3; TRBD2 aligns across 13 bases. The sample consisted of peripheral blood, taken on day 0 of AZD1222 vaccination. The CDR3 DNA reads as TGTGCCAGCAGCTTTAGACTAGCGGGGGGACGCACAGATACGCAGTATTTT. Protein: CASSFRLAGGRTDTQYF.